This T cell receptor (beta chain) was captured by sequencing in a study of blood T cell repertoires in COVID-19. The CDR3 runs 12 residues. Trimming cost V 4 bases and J 3 bases, with 6 bases left between them. Germline CDR1 reads SNHLY; CDR2 reads FYNNEI. Source study methods: The authors estimated nucleated cell counts from reference gene primer amplification. Produced via immunoSEQ multiplex PCR; TCRdb's table is partial and in-frame only. V, J and clone size reflect that table, while D and trimming were determined from the DNA. The sample gives around 170,000 clones, around 84% of which show up once; roughly 0.58% is in the top ten. The Seattle site enrolled patients during active infection and followed them longitudinally.

J is TRBJ1-2 and V is TRBV2; no clear D gene. This receptor was taken from a man aged 55 to 70 with COVID-19, enrolled during active disease. The sample comprised peripheral blood. The CDR3 is CASSGGDYGYTF. DNA for the CDR3: TGTGCCAGCAGTGGCGGGGACTATGGCTACACCTTC. The variable domain in full, completed from reference TRBV2 and TRBJ1-2, reads EPEVTQTPSHQVTQMGQEVILRCVPISNHLYFYWYRQILGQKVEFLVSFYNNEISEKSEIFDDQFSVERPDGSNFTLKIRSTKLEDSAMYFCASSGGDYGYTFGSGTRLTVV.